This TCR beta chain was recovered during a study of T-cell reconstitution after alpha-beta-depleted transplantation in children. A library of TCRbeta sequences, prepared with unique molecular identifiers, was generated. Via MiXCR, TCRdb re-called the PCR reads, giving one row per CDR3 protein. Altogether 250,000 to 300,000 distinct CDR3 sequences are present, roughly 11% being singletons, with the ten largest covering around 20%. This clonotype was seen at least ten times. CDR3 size: 16 residues. Trimming pared 6 bases from V and 5 bases from J, leaving 20 bases between. V usage is TRBV12-3 or TRBV12-4 and J usage is TRBJ2-1; possible D gene TRBD1, 5 bases. Material: peripheral blood, obtained 180 days after TCRalphabeta/CD19-depleted stem cell transplant. This clonotype was obtained from a male patient aged 2-15 years who had a stem cell transplant for chronic granulomatous disease, so the T cells may come from the graft donor. CDR3 amino acids: CASSRQGLPPDNEQFF. The DNA for the CDR3 is TGTGCCAGCAGCCGGCAGGGTCTACCTCCAGACAATGAGCAGTTCTTC.